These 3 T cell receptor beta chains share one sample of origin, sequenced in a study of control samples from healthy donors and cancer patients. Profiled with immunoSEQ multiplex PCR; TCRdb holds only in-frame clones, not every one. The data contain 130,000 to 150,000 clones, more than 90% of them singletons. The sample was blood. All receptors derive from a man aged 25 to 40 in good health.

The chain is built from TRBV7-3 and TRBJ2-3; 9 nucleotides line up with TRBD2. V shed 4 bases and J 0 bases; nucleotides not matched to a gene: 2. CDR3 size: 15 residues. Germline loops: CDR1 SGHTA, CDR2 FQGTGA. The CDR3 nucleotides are TGTGCCAGCAGCTCCAGCGGGGGGAGCACAGATACGCAGTATTTT. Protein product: CASSSSGGSTDTQYF. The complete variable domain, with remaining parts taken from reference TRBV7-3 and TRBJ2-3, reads GAGVSQTPSNKVTEKGKYVELRCDPISGHTALYWYRQSLGQGPEFLIYFQGTGAADDSGLPNDRFFAVRPEGSVSTLKIQRTERGDSAVYLCASSSSGGSTDTQYFGPGTRLTVL.

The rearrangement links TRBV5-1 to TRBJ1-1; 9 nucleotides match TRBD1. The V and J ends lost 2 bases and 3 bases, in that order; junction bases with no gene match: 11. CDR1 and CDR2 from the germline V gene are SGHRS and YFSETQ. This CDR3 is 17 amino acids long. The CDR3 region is CASSFPGQGGPDTEAFF. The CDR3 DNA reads TGCGCCAGCAGCTTTCCGGGACAGGGAGGGCCAGACACTGAAGCTTTCTTT. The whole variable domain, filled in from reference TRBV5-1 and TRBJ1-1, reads KAGVTQTPRYLIKTRGQQVTLSCSPISGHRSVSWYQQTPGQGLQFLFEYFSETQRNKGNFPGRFSGRQFSNSRSEMNVSTLELGDSALYLCASSFPGQGGPDTEAFFGQGTRLTVV.

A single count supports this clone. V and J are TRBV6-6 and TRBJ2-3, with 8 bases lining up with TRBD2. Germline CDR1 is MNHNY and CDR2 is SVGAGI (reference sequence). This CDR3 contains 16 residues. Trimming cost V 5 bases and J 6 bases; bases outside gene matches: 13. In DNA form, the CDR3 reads TGTGCCAGCAGTCCCCGGTTAGCGGGAAGGCTTGATACGCAGTATTTT. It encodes CASSPRLAGRLDTQYF.